This T cell receptor (beta chain) was identified in a study of blood T cell repertoires in COVID-19. Overall study context: Whether acute or convalescent, the COVID-19 samples came from the United States, Italy and Spain. PBMCs, B-cell-depleted T cells, or T cells were the source of the cDNA or gDNA that made up the material.

Authors' processing steps: Researchers report that nucleated cell counts were estimated from reference gene primer amplification. Repertoires were generated with immunoSEQ multiplex PCR, while TCRdb's copy carries only in-frame clones and drops some. V, J and clone size derive from that table, while D and trimming were established from the DNA sequence. The table lists 89,000 or so clones, approximately 88% of them singletons. Seattle's enrolled individuals joined amid active infection and were then monitored longitudinally. Germline V lookup: CDR1 SGHDN, CDR2 FVKESK. The CDR3 is made up of 14 amino acids. Germline trimming cut 2 bases from V and 5 bases from J; bases unmatched to any gene: 3.

This chain uses TRBV14 with TRBJ1-5; TRBD1 aligns across 7 bases. Material for sequencing was peripheral blood. The TCR originated in a man aged 50 to 59 with COVID-19, enrolled during active disease. CDR3 sequence (DNA): TGTGCCAGCAGCCAAACAGGGGTTGATCAGCCCCAGCATTTT. Translating gives CASSQTGVDQPQHF.